The T cell receptor (beta chain) under discussion was sequenced for a study of cytomegalovirus exposure and HLA in healthy donors. General observations from the study: Association of a missense DCLRE1C variant with TCR beta V- and J-gene trimming was reported in a later analysis. The study found most TCR sequences rare, yet found some public TCRs in many donors. Later on, an analysis found that several of the most significant clusters appeared to be linked to common viral pathogens, which included parvovirus B19. Associated with cytomegalovirus, according to the listing, were fewer than 200 TCR beta chains.

With 3 bases removed from V and 3 bases from J, the gap between germline ends came to 14 bases. CDR3 length: 16 residues. Germline V gives CDR1 MNHEY, CDR2 SMNVEV (reference sequence). PCR involved 60 Vbeta and 13 Jbeta primers. Clones were read by immunoSEQ multiplex PCR, and TCRdb kept only the in-frame ones, dropping some. The table shows around 140,000 clones, with over 75% occurring only once. Remarks on this clone: Its specificity is not known.

This chain uses TRBV27 with TRBJ2-2; D is uncertain. The TCR was taken from a male donor in good health and CMV-seropositive. The sequencing sample was made of PBMCs. The CDR3 loop is CASSFGALSYTGELFF. The CDR3, as DNA: TGTGCCAGCAGTTTTGGAGCCCTTTCTTACACCGGGGAGCTGTTTTTT.